The source of this T cell receptor beta chain is a study of cytomegalovirus exposure and HLA in healthy donors (dated by TCRdb to the late 2010s). In the study overall: According to an earlier analysis of 550 to 750 of the donors, about 179 million T cells yielded roughly 110 million unique TCR beta sequences and more than 250 Gb of sequence data. Roughly 300 gigabases of sequencing data and 80 million or so unique TCR sequences were included in an early release covering roughly 700 HLA-typed donors. Among the roughly 400 genotyped donors, approximately 82% belonged to the genetic ancestry cluster associated with self-reported Caucasian donors. The study aimed to test whether cataloging public T cell receptors could reveal signatures of past pathogen exposure. The study used immunosequencing to profile the T cell repertoires of more than 650 subjects and linked those repertoires to cytomegalovirus serostatus. In addition to the first cohort of 650 to 750 subjects, a separate validation cohort of approximately 130 different subjects was used. To predict cytomegalovirus infection status, the study brought together high-throughput TCR immunosequencing, statistical association of individual TCRs with disease status, and machine learning. A later analysis re-analyzed previously published TCR beta repertoires from 600 to 850 donors and added high-resolution HLA genotyping to study TCR occurrence patterns. Rather than using new phenotypic data, the later analysis identified candidate immune exposures from TCR beta sequences and from how often those sequences occurred across donors. An earlier analysis of roughly 600 of the donors used high-throughput TCR beta sequencing to judge whether each TCR beta V gene segment behaved as functional or pseudogenic. Donor age, sex, ethnicity and CMV serostatus were compiled together with the repertoire data. A later genetic analysis used genome-wide SNP genotypes for about 60% of the roughly 700 donors, treating that subset as a discovery cohort. Every discovery cohort repertoire had been produced on one sequencing platform. Both class I and class II loci were covered by HLA typing, at four-digit resolution. The number of typed donors differed by locus: about 620-640 for A, B, C, DRB1 and DQB1; some 500 for DQA1; about 600 for DPA1; and roughly 470 for DPB1. A handful of DR-DQ haplotypes were handled as single units for association and clustering because linkage in the cohort was strong. Across roughly 420 genotyped donors of the cohort, an average of approximately 200,000 unique TCR beta nucleotide sequences per donor were sequenced, and 15% to 20% of those sequences were non-productive.

The cohort was made up of approximately 700 healthy bone marrow donors. At the time of sampling, all cohort members were nominally healthy, though unrecorded immune exposures were likely present. The donor tested CMV seronegative and was one of the 352 seronegative cohort members. Each donor provided a peripheral blood sample, and peripheral blood mononuclear cells were used for TCR beta sequencing. Genomic DNA extraction from the blood cell samples was performed with the Qiagen DNeasy Blood Extraction Kit. Beyond this particular receptor, the publication reports: Linkage disequilibrium might explain the correlated functional status among segregating V segments, but an unknown experimental factor could not be excluded. In an earlier analysis of some 540 of the donors, most TCR beta V segments appeared in productive rearrangements about 87% or about 30% of the time, broadly matching IMGT annotations. Because some donors lacked HLA typing at each locus, the association tests relied only on the typed subset. In a later analysis, HLA-associated TCR beta chains were found to be more clonally expanded and to have lower generation probabilities than equally common non-associated chains. Several of the top co-occurrence clusters appeared to be linked to parvovirus B19, influenza, CMV and Epstein-Barr virus, according to a later analysis. The study gave a list of some 150 TCR beta chains associated with cytomegalovirus. A further reported finding was that TCR beta sequences accurately predicted the HLA-A and HLA-B alleles for most subjects in the first cohort. An association between a missense DCLRE1C variant and V-gene and J-gene trimming of TCR beta chains was found in a later genetic analysis and replicated in an independent cohort. In this cohort, only TCR beta chains were sequenced, and detectable features were limited by the absence of alpha or paired-chain data. Most TCR sequences were observed very rarely across donors, whereas some public TCRs were present in many individuals. Roughly uniform sequencing depth across donors was assumed in presence/absence analyses, although this assumption may not hold. Cytomegalovirus status was reported to be diagnosed by the classifier with high specificity and sensitivity in both the original and validation cohorts. It was suggested by the authors that the approach could potentially be generalized to other disease states and immunological phenotypes. A cluster of highly shared sequence variants was judged likely to represent a technical artifact of the sequencing pipeline. According to a later analysis, TCR association rates differed among HLA loci, with DRB1 alleles showing the most associated TCRs and HLA-C alleles showing the fewest. Because the 87-base-pair reads could not distinguish some IMGT-functional V segments, including TRBV6-2 and TRBV6-3, those segments were excluded. A later genetic analysis reported fewer N-insertions in productive TCRs among donors in an Asian-associated ancestry cluster than the roughly 700-donor mean. For the cohort, immune exposure information was limited to CMV serostatus. In a later analysis, most CMV-associated TCR beta chains were found to appear HLA-restricted, with HLA associations seemingly driven largely by CMV exposure. Three of the identified cytomegalovirus-associated TCR beta chains were confirmed in vitro to be specific for cytomegalovirus antigens. A later analysis associated 15,000 or so TCR beta sequences with specific HLA alleles at a false discovery rate of 0.05. When HLA alleles, especially DR and DQ, strongly co-occurred, attributing TCR associations to individual alleles was difficult. About 17 rarely observed V segments, including chromosome 9 orphons, were excluded from the earlier analysis of approximately 600 of the donors because counts were too low.

Looking up the germline V gene yields CDR1 MDHEN and CDR2 SYDVKM. V trim: 7 bases; J trim: 5 bases; unmatched bases: 6. The CDR3, cysteine through phenylalanine, is 14 amino acids long. Only the CDR3 portion is preserved as DNA: 42 bases, with reading frame beginning at the first base. The library relied on the immunoSEQ multiplex PCR assay. The multiplex PCR relied on a mix of 60 forward primers for TCR Vbeta segments and 13 reverse primers for TCR Jbeta segments. A multiplex PCR assay on genomic DNA amplified the CDR3 region of rearranged TCR beta genes. Amplified TCR beta libraries were sequenced as 87-base-pair reads on the Illumina HiSeq System. The paper's processing steps were these. A later analysis counted approximately 84 million unique TCR beta chains across the 650 to 800 repertoires, and 10 million to 11 million of these chains were shared by at least two donors. Raw reads were error-corrected and collapsed into unique sequences by a nearest-neighbor algorithm in which closely related sequences were merged to remove PCR and sequencing errors. To assign V, D and J gene segments, CDR3 sequences were aligned to IMGT reference sequences. For a sequence to be retained, at least a six-nucleotide match to both a V gene segment and a J gene segment was required. Rearrangements were classified as productive when the CDR3 lacked stop codons and remained in frame with V and J, and all other rearrangements were classified as non-productive. Following IMGT convention, CDR3 was defined as the stretch from the second conserved V-encoded cysteine to the conserved J-encoded phenylalanine. The earlier analysis of approximately 590 of the donors excluded any sequence lacking an unambiguous match to a single V gene segment. An earlier analysis of 587 of the donors called V segments functional above 56.7% productive rearrangements and segregating when the between-donor standard deviation exceeded 5%. A statistical classification framework was developed to diagnose cytomegalovirus status using the catalog of TCR beta chain sequences. V and J gene assignment, in a later analysis, came from comparing TCR nucleotide sequences with IMGT/GENE-DB human TR gene sequences. A later analysis assigned CDR3 sequences and most-parsimonious VDJ recombination scenarios with the TCRdist pipeline. In a later analysis, every TCR beta chain was defined by the combination of its CDR3 amino acid sequence and its V-gene family, and reads without a unique V-gene family were dropped. In a later analysis, several hundred highly shared, low-generation-probability nucleotide sequences were removed to address suspected cross-contamination and a sequencing artifact. In a later analysis, a clonal expansion index was calculated for each public chain from normalized within-repertoire ranks of inferred template counts. In a later analysis, generation probabilities were computed with a VDJ recombination model fitted to out-of-frame rearrangements, and the resulting probabilities were checked against IGoR. A later analysis scored TCR-TCR, TCR-HLA and TCR-CMV co-occurrence with hypergeometric tests, applying a repertoire-size bias correction to TCR pairs. A later analysis estimated false discovery rates by permuting HLA or CMV assignments 20 times. In a later analysis, co-occurring TCRs were grouped using DBSCAN, with TCRdist sequence similarity added in when clustering inside HLA-allele-positive subsets. Repertoires with fewer than 30,000 or more than 120,000 public chains, plus five repertoires with anomalous nucleotide sharing, were excluded from co-occurrence clustering. TCRdb provides this immuneACCESS table in a form limited to in-frame rearrangements. Some clones are lacking; in checked studies, under half of them reflect an unresolved V gene, and why the rest are absent is not known. The DNA was the basis for D and trimming; V, J and clone size are from that table. This sample lists around 200,000 clones; 80% were detected once. 0.65% of the sample is in the top ten clones.

Concerning this clone: Its antigen remains unidentified. Base qualities are not recorded, but no much larger clone differs from it by a single base.

Sequencing used PBMCs. The chain employs TRBV28 and TRBJ2-2, with 8 bases aligning to TRBD1. The source of this sequence is a boy aged 5-17 years in good health and CMV-seronegative. The bases are TGTGCCAGCAAGGGACAGGCTATAACCGGGGAGCTGTTTTTT. It translates to CASKGQAITGELFF.